The rows below give T cell receptor beta chains drawn from one sample of a study of T-cell reconstitution after alpha-beta-depleted transplantation in children. MiXCR was run by TCRdb on the PCR reads, yielding one entry per CDR3 protein. This repertoire shows over 85,000 distinct CDR3 sequences, about 6.8% found once; its top ten account for around 17%. This specimen consisted of PBMCs, obtained before TCRalphabeta/CD19-depleted stem cell transplant. These receptors were collected from a boy between 2 and 10 years old with acute lymphoblastic leukemia, due to receive a stem cell transplant. CDR3s include the opening cysteine and the closing phenylalanine or tryptophan. The order of the fields is V gene, clone size, D gene, J gene, CDR3 protein, CDR3 DNA. The D gene is left open where the match is weak. Not every row has a clone size; where given, it reads once, few, many or a size class.

>TRBV24-1|many|-|TRBJ1-3
CATKGSTPISGNTIYF
TGTGCCACCAAAGGTTCTACGCCCATCTCTGGAAACACCATATATTTT
>TRBV6-2/TRBV6-3|many|TRBD2|TRBJ2-7
CATEGTTDKQYF
TGTGCCACCGAAGGGACTACTGATAAGCAGTACTTC
>TRBV11-3|-|-|TRBJ1-1
CASQRGGDTEAFF
TGTGCCAGCCAGCGAGGTGGGGACACTGAAGCTTTCTTT
>TRBV4-2|many|TRBD1|TRBJ2-1
CASSQGDRDFNEQFF
TGTGCCAGCAGCCAAGGGGACAGGGACTTCAATGAGCAGTTCTTC
>TRBV28|many|-|TRBJ1-1
CASSSRVIFIMNTEAFF
TGTGCCAGCAGCTCTAGGGTAATCTTCATTATGAACACTGAAGCTTTCTTT
>TRBV11-2|many|-|TRBJ2-6
CASSTWLSGANVLTF
TGTGCCAGCAGCACTTGGCTCTCTGGGGCCAACGTCCTGACTTTC
>TRBV19|many|-|TRBJ2-3
CATSSDYSTQYF
TGTGCCACCAGTTCCGACTACTCGACGCAGTATTTT
>TRBV29-1|-|-|TRBJ1-1
CSVEGLANTEAFF
TGCAGCGTTGAGGGACTGGCGAACACTGAAGCTTTCTTT
>TRBV20-1|many|-|TRBJ1-1
CSAFTTGQGPFPFRTEAFF
TGCAGTGCCTTTACCACTGGCCAGGGGCCTTTCCCTTTTAGGACTGAAGCTTTCTTT
>TRBV20-1|medium-sized|-|TRBJ2-5
CSARDSGGWETQYF
TGCAGTGCTAGAGATTCGGGGGGCTGGGAGACCCAGTACTTC
>TRBV5-1|-|-|TRBJ2-5
CASLGGPQETQYF
TGCGCCAGCCTTGGGGGCCCTCAAGAGACCCAGTACTTC
>TRBV5-1|many|-|TRBJ1-2
CASSLGNYGYTF
TGCGCCAGCAGCTTGGGGAACTATGGCTACACCTTC
>TRBV11-3|-|-|TRBJ2-2
CASSRGHNTGELFF
TGTGCCAGCAGCCGAGGACACAACACCGGGGAGCTGTTTTTT
>TRBV29-1|few|-|TRBJ1-2
CSVGALGGDYGYTF
TGCAGCGTTGGCGCACTCGGAGGGGACTATGGCTACACCTTC
>TRBV5-5|few|-|TRBJ2-5
CASSFGSRASETQYF
TGTGCCAGCAGCTTCGGTTCGAGGGCCTCTGAGACCCAGTACTTC
>TRBV20-1|many|TRBD1|TRBJ1-1
CSASTGLELDTEAFF
TGCAGTGCTTCGACAGGGTTGGAGCTGGACACTGAAGCTTTCTTT
>TRBV20-1|few|-|TRBJ1-5
CSARDGLRPQHF
TGCAGTGCTAGAGATGGTTTGAGGCCCCAGCATTTT
>TRBV7-9|few|-|TRBJ2-5
CASSLRAGGANQETQYF
TGTGCCAGCAGCTTAAGGGCCGGGGGCGCGAATCAAGAGACCCAGTACTTC
>TRBV5-1|many|-|TRBJ2-3
CASSLLGRTDTQYF
TGCGCCAGCAGCTTGTTGGGGCGGACAGATACGCAGTATTTT
>TRBV25-1|many|-|TRBJ2-7
CASSARTAYEQYF
TGTGCCAGCAGTGCCAGGACAGCCTACGAGCAGTACTTC
>TRBV20-1|many|-|TRBJ2-1
CSASKPGDEQFF
TGCAGTGCTAGTAAGCCGGGCGATGAGCAGTTCTTC
>TRBV6-1|-|TRBD2|TRBJ2-1
CASTAGGGNEQFF
TGTGCCAGCACGGCGGGGGGAGGCAATGAGCAGTTCTTC
>TRBV14|few|-|TRBJ2-2
CASSHIRGTGELFF
TGTGCCAGCAGCCATATCCGGGGAACCGGGGAGCTGTTTTTT
>TRBV5-1|-|-|TRBJ1-1
CASSFDGANTEAFF
TGCGCCAGCAGCTTCGACGGAGCCAACACTGAAGCTTTCTTT
>TRBV4-2|few|TRBD2|TRBJ2-3
CASSQGTSGGADTQYF
TGTGCCAGCAGCCAGGGAACTAGCGGGGGGGCCGATACGCAGTATTTT
>TRBV4-3|many|-|TRBJ1-4
CASSPWEGAREKLFF
TGCGCCAGCAGCCCATGGGAGGGCGCGAGGGAAAAACTGTTTTTT
>TRBV4-1|many|TRBD1|TRBJ1-1
CASSQPSGERDRGLPEAFF
TGCGCCAGCAGCCAACCCTCGGGGGAAAGGGACAGGGGTCTACCTGAAGCTTTCTTT
>TRBV7-9|many|-|TRBJ2-7
CASSPGTVVGEQYF
TGTGCCAGCAGCCCGGGGACGGTCGTCGGCGAGCAGTACTTC
>TRBV5-6|-|TRBD1|TRBJ2-4
CASSWDRGYIQYF
TGTGCCAGCAGCTGGGACAGGGGATACATTCAGTACTTC
>TRBV20-1|few|-|TRBJ2-5
CSASSGARETQYF
TGCAGTGCTAGTTCAGGGGCGCGAGAGACCCAGTACTTC
>TRBV20-1|many|TRBD1|TRBJ2-7
CSVGTGAYEQYF
TGCAGTGTTGGGACAGGGGCTTACGAGCAGTACTTC
>TRBV7-2|many|TRBD2|TRBJ2-1
CASSLGGSGGRDEQFF
TGTGCCAGCAGCTTAGGGGGTAGCGGGGGCCGGGATGAGCAGTTCTTC
>TRBV5-1|many|-|TRBJ2-2
CASSSRGGTTGELFF
TGCGCCAGCAGCTCCAGGGGGGGAACAACCGGGGAGCTGTTTTTT
>TRBV19|-|TRBD1|TRBJ1-2
CASSTPGQINYGYTF
TGTGCCAGTAGTACCCCGGGACAGATTAACTATGGCTACACCTTC
>TRBV4-2|-|-|TRBJ1-5
CASSPGLLCWAARQPQHF
TGTGCCAGCAGCCCCGGGCTCCTCTGCTGGGCGGCCCGTCAGCCCCAGCATTTT
>TRBV5-1|many|-|TRBJ2-7
CASSLNSGPSYEQYF
TGCGCCAGCAGCTTGAATAGCGGCCCCTCCTACGAGCAGTACTTC
>TRBV28|-|-|TRBJ2-7
CASSFSAYEQYF
TGTGCCAGCAGTTTTTCGGCCTACGAGCAGTACTTC
>TRBV10-3|few|-|TRBJ2-7
CAISVDGSHYEQYF
TGTGCCATCAGTGTGGACGGGAGCCACTACGAGCAGTACTTC
>TRBV2|few|-|TRBJ1-1
CASSAGSGEAFF
TGTGCCAGCAGTGCAGGGTCTGGAGAAGCTTTCTTT
>TRBV7-9|many|-|TRBJ2-4
CASSWTNIQYF
TGTGCCAGCAGCTGGACGAACATTCAGTACTTC